The rows below give T cell receptor beta chains drawn from one sample of a study of blood T cell repertoires in COVID-19. Here immunoSEQ multiplex PCR was the method, and the copy in TCRdb shows in-frame clones only, minus some. The sample records about 250,000 clones, 65% to 85% being singletons. Sequencing was carried out using peripheral blood. Receptors originate from a man aged 50 or older with active or convalescent COVID-19. Both conserved end residues are part of each CDR3. D genes are given only for firm matches. Not every row has a clone size; where given, it reads once, few, many or a size class.

d_call,j_call,clone_size,v_call,cdr3_aa,cdr3_nt
.,TRBJ1-2,.,TRBV5-1,CASSLDGANYGYTF,TGCGCCAGCAGCCTGGACGGAGCTAACTATGGCTACACCTTC
TRBD1,TRBJ2-5,.,TRBV28,CASSTGTGEETQYF,TGTGCCAGCAGTACCGGGACAGGGGAGGAGACCCAGTACTTC
.,TRBJ2-2,once,TRBV9,CASSGRQTTGELFF,TGTGCCAGCAGCGGACGACAGACTACCGGGGAGCTGTTTTTT
TRBD1,TRBJ2-1,.,TRBV6-5,CASRIGQGSNEQFF,TGTGCCAGCAGAATCGGACAGGGTAGCAATGAGCAGTTCTTC
.,TRBJ2-2,.,TRBV24-1,CATSDQGTELFF,TGTGCCACCAGTGATCAGGGTACGGAGCTGTTTTTT
.,TRBJ2-1,.,TRBV5-4,CASSLTFNEQFF,TGTGCCAGCAGCTTAACTTTTAATGAGCAGTTCTTC
.,TRBJ2-7,.,TRBV27,CASREGRSTYEQYF,TGTGCCAGCAGGGAGGGACGTTCTACCTACGAGCAGTACTTC
.,TRBJ1-1,.,TRBV2,CASRPGGLEFEAFF,TGTGCCAGCAGGCCCGGTGGGTTGGAGTTTGAAGCTTTCTTT
.,TRBJ1-1,.,TRBV7-9,CASSPIRGQRAEAFF,TGTGCCAGCAGCCCCATTCGCGGACAGAGGGCTGAAGCTTTCTTT
TRBD1,TRBJ1-6,.,TRBV18,CASSSGQGDSPLHF,TGTGCCAGCTCATCGGGACAGGGTGATTCACCCCTCCACTTT
.,TRBJ2-2,.,TRBV7-3,CASSPRLGNTGELFF,TGTGCCAGCAGCCCCCGACTAGGGAACACCGGGGAGCTGTTTTTT
.,TRBJ1-1,few,TRBV9,CASSGQLNTEAFF,TGTGCCAGCAGCGGACAGTTAAACACTGAAGCTTTCTTT
.,TRBJ2-5,.,TRBV3-1/TRBV3-2,CASSSTRGDYQETQYF,TGTGCCAGCAGCTCAACCCGCGGGGACTACCAAGAGACCCAGTACTTC
TRBD1,TRBJ1-1,.,TRBV28,CASSLRDRRTGNTEAFF,TGTGCCAGCAGTCTAAGGGACAGGAGGACGGGGAACACTGAAGCTTTCTTT
TRBD2,TRBJ2-7,few,TRBV11-2,CASSPGRGGTYEQYF,TGTGCCAGCAGCCCAGGGCGGGGGGGAACCTACGAGCAGTACTTC
.,TRBJ2-6,.,TRBV5-1,CASSTRDTTANVLTF,TGCGCCAGCAGCACACGGGACACAACAGCCAACGTCCTGACTTTC
.,TRBJ2-7,.,TRBV14,CASSQDSRYTYEQYF,TGTGCCAGCAGCCAAGATTCCAGATACACCTACGAGCAGTACTTC
TRBD1,TRBJ1-1,once,TRBV6-5,CASRPQGVIEAFF,TGTGCCAGCAGGCCACAGGGGGTTATTGAAGCTTTCTTT
TRBD1,TRBJ1-3,.,TRBV7-9,CASTEGAGNTIYF,TGTGCCAGCACCGAGGGGGCGGGAAACACCATATATTTT
.,TRBJ2-4,.,TRBV19,CASSRQNIQYF,TGTGCCAGTAGTAGGCAAAACATTCAGTACTTC
TRBD2,TRBJ2-3,.,TRBV15,CATSHGLAGGLGTDTQYF,TGTGCCACCAGTCACGGACTAGCGGGGGGGCTGGGAACAGATACGCAGTATTTT
.,TRBJ1-5,.,TRBV18,CASSPEGVGQPQHF,TGTGCCAGCTCACCAGAGGGCGTAGGTCAGCCCCAGCATTTT
TRBD1,TRBJ1-6,.,TRBV14,CASSLLDRGRSPLHF,TGTGCCAGCAGCCTCCTAGACAGGGGGCGTTCACCCCTCCACTTT
.,TRBJ1-3,once,TRBV30,CAWSYSSGSGNTIYF,TGTGCCTGGAGCTATTCCTCCGGCTCTGGAAACACCATATATTTT
.,TRBJ1-5,.,TRBV7-2,CASSLTLANQPQHF,TGTGCCAGCAGCTTAACCTTGGCCAATCAGCCCCAGCATTTT
TRBD1,TRBJ2-7,.,TRBV19,CASSISGTGGFPYEQYF,TGTGCCAGTAGTATATCGGGGACAGGGGGATTCCCCTACGAGCAGTACTTC